Sequencing of this TCR beta chain was carried out in a study of identical twins. Germline CDR1 is LGHNT and CDR2 is FRNRAP. V was trimmed by 2 bases and J by 3 bases, leaving 10 bases between them. The CDR3 has 14 residues. A single record per CDR3 protein comes from TCRdb applying MiXCR to the 5' RACE reads. The table shows a few hundred thousand distinct CDR3 sequences, with 8% to 9% occurring only once. Another study also made use of these data, one on yellow fever vaccine responses in identical twins.

The rearrangement links TRBV12-5 to TRBJ2-5; D ambiguous. The sequence derives from a woman aged 18-35 years in good health. The sequenced material came from memory (CD45RO+) T cells sorted from blood. CDR3 sequence: CASGLWRKKETQYF. The CDR3 DNA is TGTGCTAGTGGTTTGTGGCGAAAAAAAGAGACCCAGTACTTC.